The clone carrying this T cell receptor beta chain was seen only a few times. The data were obtained in a study of patients and donors after allogeneic stem cell transplantation. This CDR3 is 14 amino acids long. The germline CDR1 and CDR2 sequences are SGDLS and YYNGEE. Trimming shortened V by 0 bases and J by 4 bases, and 10 bases separated the two germline ends. Each CDR3 protein gets one entry after TCRdb re-called the RT-PCR reads with MiXCR. The sample lists roughly 880,000 distinct CDR3 sequences; around 17% were seen once. The sample comprised blood, either unsorted or a sorted T cell fraction (not recorded which). This receptor was identified in a human donor who was either an allogeneic HSCT recipient or a stem cell or donor lymphocyte infusion donor (not recorded which). It is not recorded whose cells these are; they may come from a transplant donor. J is TRBJ1-1 and V is TRBV9; D unclear. The chain's CDR3 is CASSVGPAGTEAFF. DNA of the CDR3: TGTGCCAGCAGCGTAGGGCCCGCGGGCACTGAAGCTTTCTTT.